What follows are 24 T cell receptor beta chains derived from one specimen sequenced in a study of human T cells and chemical hapten exposure. Specified time point: pre-sensitization, week 0. Noted treatment: therapeutic diphenylcyclopropenone sensitization with weekly scalp DPC. A single record per CDR3 protein comes from TCRdb applying MiXCR to the RACE reads. Of about 380,000 distinct CDR3 sequences in the sample, approximately 5% are singletons; the top ten hold around 2.6%. The sequences come from whole blood, collected in connection with sensitization to the hapten diphenylcyclopropenone (DPC). The receptors were sampled from a woman in her forties or fifties with alopecia areata. Some clones in this sample may be carry-over from other donors' samples.

This clonotype has a handful of counts. This sequence joins TRBV20-1 and TRBJ1-5, with D possibly being TRBD1 (5 bases). The V end lost 5 bases, the J end lost 8 bases, and 16 bases lay between the germline ends. Germline lookup yields CDR1 DFQATT and CDR2 SNEGSKA (reference sequence). This CDR3 spans 13 amino acids. CDR3 in amino acids: CSAFSGTSKPQHF. CDR3 DNA: TGCAGTGCTTTTTCCGGGACCTCCAAGCCCCAGCATTTT.

This clonotype was seen only a few times. The chain carries TRBV6-6 and TRBJ1-5, with D possibly being TRBD1 (5 bases). The CDR3 sequence is 17 residues long. V was trimmed by 0 bases and J by 1 base, leaving 13 bases between them. Germline CDR1 reads MNHNY; CDR2 reads SVGAGI (reference sequence). The CDR3 DNA reads as TGTGCCAGCAGTTACTCGATTGGGGCCGGGAGCAATCAGCCCCAGCATTTT. Its protein is CASSYSIGAGSNQPQHF.

This clonotype was recorded a few times. V gene TRBV12-3 or TRBV12-4 combines with J gene TRBJ2-7; no clear D gene. Trimming cost V 4 bases and J 3 bases, with 10 bases left between them. The CDR3 extends over 13 amino acids. Written as DNA, the CDR3 is TGTGCCAGCAGTTCTCCGGGCGTCTACGAGCAGTACTTC. Encoded protein: CASSSPGVYEQYF.

Comment on this clonotype: This sequence may be a read error, since a much larger clone differs from it by one base. The chain links TRBV27 to TRBJ2-3; TRBD2 matches at 7 bases. The CDR3 spans 19 residues. The germline V gene encodes CDR1 MNHEY and CDR2 SMNVEV (reference sequence). CDR3 protein: CVSSSGRLRGGPSTDTQYF. The CDR3 DNA is TGTGTCAGCAGTTCAGGGAGATTGCGGGGAGGGCCTAGCACAGATACGCAGTATTTT.

This clonotype was detected a few times. The chain links TRBV30 to TRBJ1-1, with D hard to call. V shed 1 base and J shed 0 bases, with 9 bases lying between them. Germline assignment: CDR1 GTSNPN and CDR2 SVGIG (reference sequence). This CDR3 region has 14 residues. The CDR3 protein is CAWSERLMNTEAFF. The CDR3 DNA reads TGTGCCTGGAGTGAGAGGCTCATGAACACTGAAGCTTTCTTT.

This clonotype was detected only a few times. The rearrangement uses TRBV12-3 or TRBV12-4 and TRBJ1-2; D is uncertain. The CDR3 totals 13 residues. Trimming shortened V by 2 bases and J by 6 bases, and 10 bases separated the two germline ends. DNA of the CDR3: TGTGCCAGCAGTTTAACGGGGAACCATGGCTACACCTTC. It codes for CASSLTGNHGYTF.

This clonotype has ten or more counts. The chain employs TRBV12-3 or TRBV12-4 and TRBJ2-7; D unresolved. CDR3 size: 13 residues. Trimming took off 2 bases at V and 5 bases at J, with 10 bases between the two ends. The DNA of the CDR3 is TGTGCCAGCAGTTTAACCAGGTCCCACGAGCAGTACTTC. Its translation is CASSLTRSHEQYF.

V and J are TRBV6-2 or TRBV6-3 and TRBJ2-7, with a weak D call TRBD1 (5 bases). Trimming left V 5 bases short and J 0 bases short, with 17 bases between. This CDR3 is 16 amino acids long. From germline, CDR1 is MNHEY and CDR2 SVGEGT. For the CDR3, the DNA is TGTGCCAGCAGTCGCCCGACAGTCGAGAGCTCCTACGAGCAGTACTTC. This sequence encodes CASSRPTVESSYEQYF.

The sample holds many counts of this clonotype. For the CDR3, the DNA is TGTGCCAGCAGCGCGGGAGTCAAATACAATGAGCAGTTCTTC. It specifies CASSAGVKYNEQFF. This sequence joins TRBV14 and TRBJ2-1, with 7 positions matching TRBD2. The length of the CDR3 is 14 residues. CDR1 and CDR2 (germline): SGHDN, FVKESK. The V gene end was trimmed by 5 bases and the J gene end by 4 bases; junction bases not matched to a gene: 5.

This clonotype was detected many times. The gene calls are TRBV20-1 and TRBJ2-3, with 8 bases that match TRBD2. The CDR3 spans 15 residues. Germline trimming cut 5 bases from V and 2 bases from J; bases unmatched to any gene: 9. The germline gives CDR1 DFQATT, CDR2 SNEGSKA (reference sequence). The CDR3, as DNA: TGCAGTGCTTCCCGGGCTAGCGGGTCCACAGATACGCAGTATTTT. Translated: CSASRASGSTDTQYF.

V is TRBV6-5 and J is TRBJ1-4; 7 nucleotides agree with TRBD1. V gave up 6 bases and J gave up 4 bases; unmatched junction bases: 8. Germline values: CDR1 MNHEY, CDR2 SVGAGI. The CDR3 is made up of 15 amino acids. The CDR3 nucleotides read TGTGCCAGCAGCCCGCTTCAGGGGGATAATGAAAAACTGTTTTTT. Protein sequence: CASSPLQGDNEKLFF.

The chain is built from TRBV12-3 or TRBV12-4 and TRBJ2-3; 10 bases align to TRBD1. With V trimmed by 5 bases and J by 3 bases, 5 bases remained unmatched. The CDR3 covers 15 residues. Here the CDR3 DNA reads TGTGCCAGCAGTGGAGACAGGGGGCGAACAGATACGCAGTATTTT. Protein product: CASSGDRGRTDTQYF.

A few counts support this clonotype. V usage is TRBV3-1 and J usage is TRBJ2-5; D may correspond to TRBD1 or TRBD2 (6 bases each). V dropped 7 bases and J dropped 2 bases, with 17 bases sitting between them. Germline CDR1 is LGHDT and CDR2 is YNNKEL (reference sequence). This CDR3 has 15 residues. Written as DNA, the CDR3 is TGTGCCAGCACCCAGATGAGGGGGGTACAAGAGACCCAGTACTTC. Its translation: CASTQMRGVQETQYF.

In its sample, this clonotype was seen many times. The V and J genes are TRBV6-2 or TRBV6-3 and TRBJ2-7; the D is unclear. The CDR3 sequence is 9 residues long. Germline lookup yields CDR1 MNHEY and CDR2 SVGEGT. Trimming removed 8 bases at V and 6 bases at J, with 5 bases between. The CDR3 DNA reads as TGTGCCAGCCACGGCGAGCAGTACTTC. Encoded protein: CASHGEQYF.

This clonotype was observed at least ten times. V and J are TRBV12-3 or TRBV12-4 and TRBJ2-7, with TRBD1 identical over 11 bases. The CDR3 is 14 residues long. V lost 4 bases to trimming and J lost 5 bases; unmatched junction nucleotides: 4. CDR3 DNA sequence: TGTGCCAGCAGTTCCGGACAGGGGGCAGACGAGCAGTACTTC. This gives the protein CASSSGQGADEQYF.

This clonotype was recorded at least ten times. The J gene is TRBJ1-1, the V gene TRBV5-1; 9 nucleotides match TRBD1. Germline V gene sequence: CDR1 SGHRS, CDR2 YFSETQ. The CDR3 loop spans 16 amino acids. The junction had 11 bases not matched to a gene; V was cut back by 4 bases and J by 4 bases. The CDR3 DNA reads TGCGCCAGCAGCCCTGGGGACAGGGTAGGAGGCACTGAAGCTTTCTTT. Its translation is CASSPGDRVGGTEAFF.

This clonotype showed up just a few times. The chain recombines TRBV20-1 with TRBJ2-5; D is possibly TRBD1 (6 bases). The CDR3 length is 13 residues. V lost 7 bases, J lost 5 bases, and 17 bases lay in between. Germline CDR1 and CDR2: DFQATT and SNEGSKA (reference sequence). This CDR3 reads CSEKPLRGETQYF. Written as DNA, the CDR3 is TGCAGTGAAAAGCCCCTGAGGGGGGAGACCCAGTACTTC.

CDR3 DNA: TGTGCCAGCAAAGAAACCACTGAAGCTTTCTTT. Translating it yields CASKETTEAFF. The V and J genes are TRBV6-2 or TRBV6-3 and TRBJ1-1; D uncertain. CDR3 size: 11 residues. The germline CDR1 and CDR2 sequences are MNHEY and SVGEGT. The V and J ends lost 7 bases and 4 bases respectively, with 7 bases between them.

This chain links TRBV4-2 with TRBJ2-5; 9 positions match TRBD2. Trimming removed 5 bases from V and 4 bases from J; junction bases left unmatched: 14. This CDR3 has 17 amino acids. The germline V gene encodes CDR1 LGHNA and CDR2 YNFKEQ. The CDR3 loop reads CASSSHGLAGFLETQYF. CDR3 coding DNA: TGTGCCAGCAGCTCCCATGGCCTAGCGGGATTTCTAGAGACCCAGTACTTC.

This clonotype was seen more than once but under ten times. The chain recombines TRBV20-1 with TRBJ2-3; possibly TRBD2 for D (6 bases). The CDR3 spans 17 residues. The germline V gene encodes CDR1 DFQATT and CDR2 SNEGSKA (reference sequence). The germline V and J ends were trimmed by 5 bases and 1 base, with 22 bases remaining between them. CDR3 DNA sequence: TGCAGTGCTCGCCGGGGGATTAGCGGTGGGGGCACAGATACGCAGTATTTT. Translated: CSARRGISGGGTDTQYF.

The rearrangement uses TRBV5-4 and TRBJ2-1, with 9 bases matching TRBD2. With 6 bases clipped from V and 0 bases from J, the junction kept 10 bases outside the gene matches. The germline V gene has CDR1 SGHNT and CDR2 YYREEE (reference sequence). The CDR3 consists of 17 residues. In DNA, the CDR3 is TGTGCCAGCACCAGGACTAGCGTCGTCCCCTCCTACAATGAGCAGTTCTTC. Its protein product is CASTRTSVVPSYNEQFF.

The sample holds many counts of this clonotype. V and J are TRBV28 and TRBJ1-6; 9 bases match TRBD1. Germline CDR1 reads MDHEN; CDR2 reads SYDVKM. Losses at the gene ends were 6 bases for V and 10 bases for J; bases not matched to a gene: 10. This CDR3 has 15 residues. This CDR3 reads CASSPSGTGRSPLHF. As DNA, the CDR3 is TGTGCCAGCAGCCCCTCCGGGACAGGGAGGTCACCCCTCCACTTT.

In its sample, this clonotype was seen many times. The chain links TRBV12-3 or TRBV12-4 to TRBJ2-7; D gene uncertain. The CDR3 spans 11 residues. Trimming took 3 bases from V and 10 from J, leaving 10 bases between them. The CDR3 bases are TGTGCCAGCAGTTTGGGCGCAAATCAGTACTTC. It translates to CASSLGANQYF.

This clonotype has at least ten counts. The CDR3 DNA is TGCAGTGCTCCACGTAGCGGGTATGATTACAATGAGCAGTTCTTC. Translating it yields CSAPRSGYDYNEQFF. The chain recombines TRBV20-1 with TRBJ2-1; 7 bases align to TRBD2. The CDR3 loop spans 15 amino acids. After removal of 5 bases from V and 4 bases from J, the junction contained 11 bases not matched to a gene. The V gene's germline CDR1 is DFQATT and CDR2 SNEGSKA (reference sequence).